This paragraph reports one T cell receptor beta chain. Trimming removed 3 bases from V and 6 bases from J; junction bases left unmatched: 2. The germline V gene encodes CDR1 MNHEY and CDR2 SVGEGT. The CDR3 length is 13 residues. Seattle patient enrollment occurred during active infection, with longitudinal follow-up thereafter. In the authors' methods: Estimated nucleated cell counts came from reference gene primer amplification. Data came from immunoSEQ multiplex PCR; TCRdb stores just in-frame clones and leaves some out. V and J calls and clone size are as listed in that table; D and trimming were resolved from the DNA. This table has 250,000 to 350,000 clones, 75% to 95% appearing once. These data come from a study of blood T cell repertoires in COVID-19. On the study more broadly: Acute and convalescent COVID-19 specimens originated in the United States, Italy and Spain. The cDNA or gDNA used as material had been derived from T cells, B-cell-depleted T cells, or PBMCs.

This chain links TRBV6-2 or TRBV6-3 with TRBJ1-2, with 9 bases that match TRBD1. The sample was peripheral blood. The clonotype was recovered from a woman aged 25 to 39 with COVID-19, enrolled during active disease. The CDR3 DNA is TGTGCCAGCAGTTATGGACAGGGGAATGGCTACACCTTC. Protein sequence: CASSYGQGNGYTF.